Sequencing of this T cell receptor beta chain was carried out in a study of T-cell reconstitution after alpha-beta-depleted transplantation in children. There are 15 residues in the CDR3. Trimming removed 1 base at V and 0 bases at J, with 7 bases between. Germline assignment: CDR1 SGHDN and CDR2 FVKESK. Findings of the study overall: Recipient T cells and thymic progenitors that survived gave rise to the high TCRbeta diversity observed at day 60 in some patients. Two months or so post-transplant, alpha-beta T cells reportedly derived from several hundred expanded graft clones. The authors attributed T-cell counts and diversity one year after transplant mostly to newly produced T cells.

As for this clonotype: The target antigen is unknown.

Unique molecular identifiers were incorporated when the TCRbeta library was constructed. TCRdb redid the calling of the PCR reads with MiXCR, one entry per CDR3 protein. The repertoire consists of some 300,000 distinct CDR3 sequences, with just over 7.5% occurring once and the leading ten covering 9.1%. The genes are TRBV14 and TRBJ2-1; no clear D gene. This receptor was identified in a female patient aged 2 to 10 who had a stem cell transplant for Fanconi anemia, so the T cells may come from the graft donor. The sample consisted of peripheral blood, taken 360 days after TCRalphabeta/CD19-depleted stem cell transplant. CDR3 protein: CASSQGPSSYNEQFF. CDR3 in DNA: TGTGCCAGCAGCCAAGGACCTAGCTCCTACAATGAGCAGTTCTTC.